The 17 T cell receptor beta chains listed next were all sequenced from one sample in a study of response to subunit inactivated influenza vaccine. One entry per CDR3 protein results from TCRdb running MiXCR on the RT-PCR reads. The table records about 180,000 distinct CDR3 sequences, around 9.2% of them present only once. Sequencing was performed on non-naive T cells sorted from PBMCs, taken on the day of vaccination. These receptors all stem from a man aged 45-65 years who received an inactivated influenza vaccine.

The table lists this clonotype with many counts. The rearrangement uses TRBV7-2 and TRBJ2-3; possible D gene TRBD1, 5 bases. The CDR3 consists of 13 residues. Germline CDR1 SGHTA, CDR2 FQGNSA. V gave up 5 bases and J gave up 4 bases, with 10 bases separating them. CDR3 nucleotide sequence: TGTGCCAGCAGCATCAGGGATCCAGATACGCAGTATTTT. Protein sequence: CASSIRDPDTQYF.

This clonotype was found many times. In DNA form, the CDR3 reads TGTGCCAGCACCAGAGGTGGGTGGCGAGACGAGCAGTACTTC. It translates to CASTRGGWRDEQYF. This chain uses TRBV6-2 or TRBV6-3 with TRBJ2-7; D is ambiguous. The V and J ends lost 7 bases and 5 bases respectively, with 18 bases between them. CDR1 is MNHEY and CDR2 is SVGEGT in the germline V gene. The CDR3 is 14 residues long.

Ten or more counts support this clonotype. The V and J genes are TRBV5-1 and TRBJ2-7; 10 bases match TRBD1. Germline V gives CDR1 SGHRS, CDR2 YFSETQ. CDR3 length: 15 residues. The trim removed 2 bases at V and 3 bases at J, leaving 5 bases unmatched. This chain's CDR3 is CASSFQTGGLYEQYF. DNA for the CDR3: TGCGCCAGCAGCTTCCAGACAGGGGGCCTCTACGAGCAGTACTTC.

This clonotype was observed a single time. A junction boundary mismatches the germline segment, possibly from a read error. The rearrangement joins TRBV30 to TRBJ2-7, with no clear D. The CDR3 is made up of 15 amino acids. In germline, CDR1 is GTSNPN, CDR2 SVGIG (reference sequence). CDR3 DNA sequence: TGTGCCTGGAGTTCGACGGCGGTCAGGCTCTACGAGCGGTACTTC. The encoded protein is CAWSSTAVRLYERYF.

The gene calls are TRBV7-9 and TRBJ1-3; a weak D match, TRBD1 (5 bases). Germline V gene sequence: CDR1 SEHNR, CDR2 FQNEAQ (reference sequence). Trimming left V 4 bases short and J 0 bases short, with 13 bases between. The CDR3 runs 16 residues. This chain's CDR3 is CASSSPGRHSGNTIYF. The CDR3, as DNA: TGTGCCAGCAGCTCACCGGGACGGCACTCTGGAAACACCATATATTTT.

This rearrangement joins TRBV3-1 to TRBJ1-5; D unclear. This CDR3 contains 14 residues. Germline loops: CDR1 LGHDT, CDR2 YNNKEL (reference sequence). V was clipped by 0 bases and J by 5 bases, with 8 bases between them. The chain's CDR3 is CASSQEGIYQPQHF. The CDR3, as DNA: TGTGCCAGCAGCCAAGAAGGTATCTATCAGCCCCAGCATTTT.

The chain has TRBV3-1 and TRBJ2-4; no definite D call. The germline gives CDR1 LGHDT, CDR2 YNNKEL (reference sequence). This CDR3 region has 18 residues. Trimming took 4 bases from V and 0 from J, leaving 19 bases between them. The CDR3 loop is CASSPRPTSPIAKNIQYF. DNA for the CDR3: TGTGCCAGCAGCCCTCGACCGACAAGCCCCATAGCCAAAAACATTCAGTACTTC.

The rearrangement links TRBV7-6 to TRBJ2-1; D remains unclear. The CDR3 totals 18 residues. Germline V gives CDR1 SGHVS, CDR2 FNYEAQ. Trimming took off 1 base at V and 0 bases at J, with 16 bases between the two ends. The CDR3: CASSLVTDRFSSYNEQFF. The CDR3 DNA reads as TGTGCCAGCAGCTTAGTTACGGATAGGTTTAGCTCCTACAATGAGCAGTTCTTC.

This clonotype was observed a handful of times. This chain links TRBV30 with TRBJ1-1, with D hard to call. Germline values: CDR1 GTSNPN, CDR2 SVGIG (reference sequence). CDR3 length: 13 residues. V was trimmed by 5 bases and J by 0 bases, leaving 10 bases between them. CDR3 loop: CAWARTVNTEAFF. Written as DNA, the CDR3 is TGTGCCTGGGCCCGTACAGTGAACACTGAAGCTTTCTTT.

The J gene is TRBJ1-6, the V gene TRBV4-1; 10 bases match TRBD1. Germline CDR1 MGHRA, CDR2 YSYEKL. V lost 5 bases to trimming and J lost 8 bases; unmatched junction nucleotides: 3. The CDR3 contains 14 residues. CDR3 protein: CASSGTGVYSPLHF. The DNA for the CDR3 is TGCGCCAGCAGCGGGACAGGGGTGTATTCACCCCTCCACTTT.

The chain has TRBV6-6 and TRBJ2-1, with a possible D match to TRBD1 (5 bases). V was shortened by 8 bases and J by 5 bases, with 13 bases between the two germline ends. The CDR3 is made up of 13 amino acids. Germline V gene lookup returns CDR1 MNHNY and CDR2 SVGAGI (reference sequence). CDR3 sequence (DNA): TGTGCCAGCCACCCGACAGAAAACAATGAGCAGTTCTTC. Protein product: CASHPTENNEQFF.

This chain joins TRBV5-1 and TRBJ1-1; tentative D call: TRBD1 (6 bases). There are 14 residues in the CDR3. V lost 0 bases to trimming and J lost 10 bases, with 16 bases between them. The V gene's germline CDR1 is SGHRS and CDR2 YFSETQ. CDR3 amino acids: CASSLATGLESAFF. In DNA form, the CDR3 reads TGCGCCAGCAGCTTGGCGACAGGTTTGGAGTCAGCTTTCTTT.

The chain links TRBV25-1 to TRBJ2-7; 7 positions match TRBD1. CDR1 is MGHDK and CDR2 is SYGVNS in the germline V gene. This CDR3 is 14 amino acids long. J lost 3 bases, V lost 7 bases, and 9 bases had no gene match. The CDR3, as DNA: TGTGCCAGCATCGCCGGGACAGAAAACTACGAGCAGTACTTC. Its translation is CASIAGTENYEQYF.

This clonotype was observed a handful of times. The rearrangement uses TRBV28 and TRBJ2-3, with 14 positions matching TRBD2. With V trimmed by 5 bases and J by 1 base, 8 bases remained unmatched. Germline V lookup: CDR1 MDHEN, CDR2 SYDVKM. The CDR3 is made up of 18 amino acids. Here the CDR3 reads CASSGLAGGLRGTDTQYF. CDR3 in DNA: TGTGCCAGCAGTGGACTAGCGGGGGGCCTCCGCGGCACAGATACGCAGTATTTT.

This clonotype was seen more than once but under ten times. The rearrangement joins TRBV6-2 or TRBV6-3 to TRBJ2-6; possible D gene TRBD1, 5 bases. Germline lookup yields CDR1 MNHEY and CDR2 SVGEGT. The germline V and J ends were trimmed by 3 bases and 2 bases, with 8 bases remaining between them. The CDR3 runs 15 residues. The CDR3 spells CASSYFRAGANVLTF. In DNA, the CDR3 is TGTGCCAGCAGTTATTTCAGGGCTGGGGCCAACGTCCTGACTTTC.

In regard to this clonotype: It may be a read error: a sequence one base away is much more abundant. The chain recombines TRBV10-3 with TRBJ1-2; no clear D. Germline values: CDR1 ENHRY, CDR2 SYGVKD. The CDR3 is 13 residues long. The DNA of the CDR3 is TGTACCATCAGTGAGAGCGGTGACTATGGCTACACCTTC. Translated: CTISESGDYGYTF.

The V gene is TRBV20-1, the J gene TRBJ2-2; no clear D. Trimming stripped 3 bases from V and 6 bases from J, with 11 bases between. Germline-derived CDR1 and CDR2 are DFQATT and SNEGSKA (reference sequence). The CDR3 runs to 13 residues. CDR3 sequence reads: CSASLYTAGELFF. In nucleotides, the CDR3 is TGCAGTGCTAGTCTCTATACCGCCGGGGAGCTGTTTTTT.